The next 11 T cell receptor beta chains were all read from a single sample in a study of blood T cell repertoires in COVID-19. Clones were sequenced by immunoSEQ multiplex PCR, and TCRdb holds only the in-frame ones, with some missing. The sample records around 470,000 clones, roughly 89% being singletons. Sample: peripheral blood. Source of these receptors: a man between 18 and 35 years old with COVID-19, enrolled during active disease.

With regard to this clone: Other DNA sequences within the sample encode an identical CDR3. V usage is TRBV5-1 and J usage is TRBJ2-3; 7 bases match TRBD2. This CDR3 is 14 amino acids long. Germline trimming cut 2 bases from V and 0 bases from J; bases unmatched to any gene: 0. The germline V gene has CDR1 SGHRS and CDR2 YFSETQ. The CDR3 loop reads CASSLAGSTDTQYF. DNA for the CDR3: TGCGCCAGCAGCTTAGCGGGAAGCACAGATACGCAGTATTTT.

A remark on this clone: Other DNA sequences in this sample translate to the same CDR3. The V gene is TRBV5-1, the J gene TRBJ2-1; D unclear. Germline V gives CDR1 SGHRS, CDR2 YFSETQ. V was shortened by 0 bases and J by 2 bases, with 6 bases between the two germline ends. CDR3 length: 14 residues. The CDR3 protein is CASSLASPYNEQFF. Here the CDR3 DNA reads TGCGCCAGCAGCTTGGCCTCCCCCTACAATGAGCAGTTCTTC.

The rearrangement links TRBV7-9 to TRBJ2-5; TRBD2 matches 11 bases. The CDR3 is 19 amino acids. The V segment lost 1 base and the J segment 5 bases; nucleotides outside the gene matches: 15. The germline V gene encodes CDR1 SEHNR and CDR2 FQNEAQ (reference sequence). The CDR3, as DNA: TGTGCCAGCAGCTTAGTTTGGAGGCGGCTAGCGGGGGGAAAGGAGACCCAGTACTTC. Protein: CASSLVWRRLAGGKETQYF.

V gene TRBV15 combines with J gene TRBJ1-4; perhaps TRBD1 as D (6 bases). Germline CDR1 reads LNHNV; CDR2 reads YYDKDF (reference sequence). Trimming left V 10 bases short and J 0 bases short, with 9 bases between. CDR3 length equals 13 residues. The CDR3 here is CAIRQATNEKLFF. DNA for the CDR3: TGTGCCATACGACAGGCAACTAATGAAAAACTGTTTTTT.

The chain has TRBV5-1 and TRBJ2-7, with D possibly being TRBD1 (6 bases). Germline CDR1 is SGHRS and CDR2 is YFSETQ. The CDR3 totals 13 residues. Trimming stripped 1 base from V and 2 bases from J, with 7 bases between. The CDR3 spells CASSLTGPYEQYF. The DNA for the CDR3 is TGCGCCAGCAGCTTGACAGGGCCCTACGAGCAGTACTTC. Together with reference TRBV5-1 and TRBJ2-7, the CDR3 gives the full variable domain: KAGVTQTPRYLIKTRGQQVTLSCSPISGHRSVSWYQQTPGQGLQFLFEYFSETQRNKGNFPGRFSGRQFSNSRSEMNVSTLELGDSALYLCASSLTGPYEQYFGPGTRLTVT.

The chain uses TRBV5-5 and TRBJ1-2; D remains unclear. Germline-derived CDR1 and CDR2 are SGHKS and YYEKEE (reference sequence). The CDR3 totals 16 residues. The V end was cut by 0 bases, the J end by 5 bases, with 17 bases between. DNA for the CDR3: TGTGCCAGCAGCTTGGCCCCCACTGTTTCAACTTATGGCTACACCTTC. Protein sequence: CASSLAPTVSTYGYTF. The variable domain in full, completed from reference TRBV5-5 and TRBJ1-2, reads DAGVTQSPTHLIKTRGQQVTLRCSPISGHKSVSWYQQVLGQGPQFIFQYYEKEERGRGNFPDRFSARQFPNYSSELNVNALLLGDSALYLCASSLAPTVSTYGYTFGSGTRLTVV.

J is TRBJ2-7 and V is TRBV7-2; 7 positions match TRBD1. Trimming at V came to 2 bases and at J to 6 bases, leaving 7 bases not matched to a gene. This CDR3 comprises 14 residues. Germline values: CDR1 SGHTA, CDR2 FQGNSA. CDR3 sequence reads: CASSLHRGGVEQYF. The CDR3, as DNA: TGTGCCAGCAGCTTACACAGGGGTGGGGTCGAGCAGTACTTC.

The chain recombines TRBV15 with TRBJ2-2; D possibly corresponds to TRBD1 (5 bases). The CDR3 has 15 residues. CDR1 is LNHNV, CDR2 YYDKDF, per germline (reference sequence). V was pared by 3 bases and J by 1 base, with 9 bases between. The CDR3 DNA is TGTGCCACCAGCAGGCGTCAGGGGAACACCGGGGAGCTGTTTTTT. It specifies CATSRRQGNTGELFF.

This rearrangement joins TRBV9 to TRBJ2-1, with D unclear. The V end lost 4 bases, the J end lost 9 bases, and 14 bases lay between the germline ends. The CDR3 runs to 13 residues. Per the germline V gene, CDR1 is SGDLS and CDR2 is YYNGEE. The CDR3 DNA reads TGTGCCAGCAGCCGATCGGGTACGGGTGAGCAGTTCTTC. Translation gives CASSRSGTGEQFF.

The CDR3 spells CASSQDGRETQYF. The CDR3 coding sequence is TGCGCCAGCAGCCAAGATGGGAGGGAGACCCAGTACTTC. The chain uses TRBV4-1 and TRBJ2-5; D may be TRBD2 (6 bases). This CDR3 is 13 amino acids long. The germline V and J ends were trimmed by 0 bases and 5 bases, with 7 bases remaining between them. Germline V CDR1 and CDR2: MGHRA, YSYEKL.

V is TRBV11-2 and J is TRBJ2-1, with D possibly TRBD1 on 7 matching bases. The ends were cut back, 2 bases at V and 3 bases at J, with 11 bases in the middle. The CDR3 runs to 15 residues. From germline, CDR1 is SGHAT and CDR2 FQNNGV. Here the CDR3 reads CASSLQGGYYNEQFF. The CDR3 bases are TGTGCCAGCAGCTTACAGGGGGGCTACTACAATGAGCAGTTCTTC.